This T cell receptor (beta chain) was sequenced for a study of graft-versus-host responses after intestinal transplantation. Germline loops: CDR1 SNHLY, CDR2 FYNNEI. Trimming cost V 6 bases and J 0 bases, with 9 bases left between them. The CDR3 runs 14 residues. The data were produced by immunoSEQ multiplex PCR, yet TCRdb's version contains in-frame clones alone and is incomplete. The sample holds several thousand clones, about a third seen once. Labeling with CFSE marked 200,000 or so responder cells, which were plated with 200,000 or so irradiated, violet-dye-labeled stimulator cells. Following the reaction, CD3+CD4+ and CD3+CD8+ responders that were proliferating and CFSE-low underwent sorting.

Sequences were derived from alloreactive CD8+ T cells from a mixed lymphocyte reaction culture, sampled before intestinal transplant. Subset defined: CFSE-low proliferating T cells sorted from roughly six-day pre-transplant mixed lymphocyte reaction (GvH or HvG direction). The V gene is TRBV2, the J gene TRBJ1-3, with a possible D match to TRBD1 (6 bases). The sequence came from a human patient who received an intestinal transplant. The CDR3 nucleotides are TGTGCCAGCAGCGGACAGTTCTCTGGAAACACCATATATTTT. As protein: CASSGQFSGNTIYF.